One sample yielded the 20 T cell receptor beta chains listed below, sequenced in a study of cytomegalovirus exposure and HLA in healthy donors. PCR primers comprised 60 Vbeta and 13 Jbeta primers. Some clones are missing from TCRdb's copy, which holds only in-frame ones; the method was immunoSEQ multiplex PCR. The sample carries about 120,000 clones, about 73% recorded once. Input material: PBMCs. The source is a woman in her 40s in good health and CMV-seronegative.

This chain's CDR3 is CASSQGAGTGSYEQYF. As DNA, the CDR3 is TGCGCCAGCAGCCAAGGGGCCGGGACAGGGTCCTACGAGCAGTACTTC. The chain combines TRBV4-3 with TRBJ2-7; TRBD1 aligns across 9 bases. V lost 1 base to trimming and J lost 1 base; unmatched junction nucleotides: 5. Germline-derived CDR1 and CDR2 are LGHNA and YSLEER. This CDR3 comprises 16 residues.

This clone was seen just once. The genes are TRBV7-3 and TRBJ1-1, with D uncertain. This CDR3 is built from 14 residues. Trimming took 2 bases from V and 1 from J, leaving 8 bases between them. From germline, CDR1 is SGHTA and CDR2 FQGTGA. CDR3 amino acids: CASSLVGANTEAFF. The CDR3 DNA reads TGTGCCAGCAGCTTAGTAGGAGCGAACACTGAAGCTTTCTTT.

V and J are TRBV28 and TRBJ2-7; 9 positions match TRBD1. Germline CDR1 is MDHEN and CDR2 is SYDVKM. The CDR3 is made up of 14 amino acids. Germline trimming cut 7 bases from V and 5 bases from J; bases unmatched to any gene: 9. CDR3 nucleotide sequence: TGTGCCAGCAACGGTGGGACAGGGTTCAACGAGCAGTACTTC. It yields the protein CASNGGTGFNEQYF.

The rearrangement uses TRBV7-2 and TRBJ2-7; D possibly corresponds to TRBD2 (6 bases). CDR3 length equals 17 residues. V lost 6 bases and J lost 4, with 25 bases in between. Germline V CDR1 and CDR2: SGHTA, FQGNSA. CDR3 in amino acids: CASSTAVTGVLSYEQYF. DNA for the CDR3: TGTGCCAGCAGTACCGCTGTTACGGGGGTTTTATCTTACGAGCAGTACTTC.

The chain is built from TRBV7-2 and TRBJ2-7; 8 bases agree with TRBD2. V lost 2 bases to trimming and J lost 3 bases; unmatched junction nucleotides: 3. The CDR3 length is 14 residues. Germline CDR1 and CDR2: SGHTA and FQGNSA. The CDR3 nucleotides read TGTGCCAGCAGCTTATTCCGGGAGGGCTACGAGCAGTACTTC. This gives the protein CASSLFREGYEQYF.

This clone came up once. This rearrangement joins TRBV6-1 to TRBJ2-2; the match to TRBD1 covers 9 bases. From germline, CDR1 is MNHNS and CDR2 SASEGT. J lost 5 bases, V lost 3 bases, and 7 bases had no gene match. The CDR3 spans 16 residues. CDR3 in amino acids: CASSERTGEWTGELFF. The CDR3 DNA reads TGTGCCAGCAGTGAGAGGACAGGGGAGTGGACCGGGGAGCTGTTTTTT.

The J gene is TRBJ2-7, the V gene TRBV2; 9 bases agree with TRBD1. The V and J ends lost 6 bases and 6 bases, in that order; junction bases with no gene match: 9. Germline lookup yields CDR1 SNHLY and CDR2 FYNNEI. The CDR3 runs to 14 residues. The CDR3 loop reads CASSRDRVDAEQYF. CDR3 nucleotides: TGTGCCAGCAGCCGGGACAGGGTAGATGCCGAGCAGTACTTC.

This chain connects TRBV20-1 to TRBJ1-1, with no clear D. Trimming removed 3 bases from V and 7 bases from J, with 9 bases in between. The CDR3 consists of 11 residues. Looked up from germline, CDR1 is DFQATT and CDR2 is SNEGSKA (reference sequence). The CDR3 spells CSASYSYEAFF. The DNA of the CDR3 is TGCAGTGCTAGCTATTCCTATGAAGCTTTCTTT.

The CDR3 sequence: CASSSGGSPGEQYF. The CDR3 nucleotides read TGTGCCAGCAGCTCCGGGGGGTCTCCGGGAGAGCAGTACTTC. V is TRBV7-6 and J is TRBJ2-7, with 7 bases fitting TRBD2. CDR3 length: 14 residues. Germline CDR1 SGHVS, CDR2 FNYEAQ. Losses at the gene ends were 4 bases for V and 7 bases for J; bases not matched to a gene: 10.

The J gene is TRBJ1-2, the V gene TRBV19; TRBD1 matches 8 bases. Looked up from germline, CDR1 is LNHDA and CDR2 is SQIVND (reference sequence). V lost 2 bases, J lost 7 bases, and 9 bases stayed unmatched. The CDR3 covers 15 residues. CDR3 DNA sequence: TGTGCCAGTAGTATAAGGGTTCAGGGGGCGGTTGGCTACACCTTC. It yields the protein CASSIRVQGAVGYTF.

Comment on this clone: This sample also contains other DNA sequences that code for the same CDR3. The rearrangement uses TRBV4-3 and TRBJ1-4, with 9 nucleotides matching TRBD1. The CDR3 is made up of 15 amino acids. V lost 2 bases and J lost 3; bases outside the gene matches: 1. Germline V gives CDR1 LGHNA, CDR2 YSLEER. CDR3 residues: CASSQRTGANEKLFF. CDR3 nucleotide sequence: TGCGCCAGCAGCCAACGGACAGGGGCTAATGAAAAACTGTTTTTT.

The chain has TRBV4-2 and TRBJ2-1; D not certain. The CDR3 is 17 amino acids. Trimming cost V 1 base and J 4 bases, with 17 bases left between them. The germline V gene encodes CDR1 LGHNA and CDR2 YNFKEQ. CDR3 DNA sequence: TGTGCCAGCAGCCAAGTCGTGGAGTCACAAAATTACAATGAGCAGTTCTTC. Translated, it gives CASSQVVESQNYNEQFF.

For the CDR3, the DNA is TGTGCCAGCAGGTTGACAGGGGCGGAAAAACTGTTTTTT. Amino acid sequence: CASRLTGAEKLFF. V is TRBV7-2 and J is TRBJ1-4; TRBD1 aligns across 8 bases. The CDR3 spans 13 residues. CDR1 SGHTA and CDR2 FQGNSA come from the germline V gene. With V trimmed by 6 bases and J by 8 bases, 5 bases remained unmatched.

The gene calls are TRBV6-5 and TRBJ2-7; TRBD2 matches 7 bases. Trimming at V came to 6 bases and at J to 2 bases, leaving 7 bases not matched to a gene. The CDR3 is 14 amino acids. Per germline, CDR1 MNHEY and CDR2 SVGAGI. DNA for the CDR3: TGTGCCAGCAGCCTAGCGGCCTACGCCTACGAGCAGTACTTC. Protein: CASSLAAYAYEQYF.

The rearrangement links TRBV7-2 to TRBJ1-6, with 10 bases that match TRBD1. Germline-derived CDR1 and CDR2 are SGHTA and FQGNSA. V lost 0 bases, J lost 7 bases, and 6 bases stayed unmatched. The CDR3 is 17 residues long. DNA for the CDR3: TGTGCCAGCAGCTTAGCCGGGACAGGGGCCACCAATTCACCCCTCCACTTT. This codes for CASSLAGTGATNSPLHF.

The V call is TRBV4-1, the J call TRBJ2-3; maybe TRBD2 (6 bases). The CDR3 sequence is 16 residues long. V was trimmed by 0 bases and J by 3 bases, leaving 13 bases between them. The germline gives CDR1 MGHRA, CDR2 YSYEKL. The CDR3 DNA follows: TGCGCCAGCAGCCAAGAGGGACTCGTAAGAACAGATACGCAGTATTTT. This sequence encodes CASSQEGLVRTDTQYF.

The rearrangement uses TRBV9 and TRBJ1-3; 11 bases align to TRBD1. This CDR3 contains 16 residues. CDR1 SGDLS and CDR2 YYNGEE come from the germline V gene. V shed 4 bases, J shed 4 bases, and the junction held 7 bases outside the gene matches. CDR3 bases: TGTGCCAGCAGCACCACAGGACAGGGGGCGGGAAACACCATATATTTT. This translates into CASSTTGQGAGNTIYF.

This chain joins TRBV27 and TRBJ2-5; 7 nucleotides line up with TRBD2. Germline V CDR1 and CDR2: MNHEY, SMNVEV (reference sequence). The CDR3 is 15 amino acids. With V trimmed by 2 bases and J by 4 bases, 7 bases remained unmatched. CDR3 DNA sequence: TGTGCCAGCAGTTTAGGAGCGGGGAGGGGAGAGACCCAGTACTTC. Amino acids: CASSLGAGRGETQYF.

The V call is TRBV7-9, the J call TRBJ2-3; weak D call: TRBD2 (5 bases). Looked up from germline, CDR1 is SEHNR and CDR2 is FQNEAQ (reference sequence). Trimming left V 2 bases short and J 14 bases short, with 14 bases between. CDR3 size: 12 residues. In DNA, the CDR3 is TGTGCCAGCAGCTTATACGGGGTAGGGTGGTATTTT. Its protein product is CASSLYGVGWYF.

The chain links TRBV7-9 to TRBJ2-7; 8 bases fit TRBD2. The V gene end was trimmed by 5 bases and the J gene end by 0 bases; junction bases not matched to a gene: 12. The germline gives CDR1 SEHNR, CDR2 FQNEAQ (reference sequence). The CDR3 runs 17 residues. The DNA of the CDR3 is TGTGCCAGCAGCGACAGAATTGGGCGGGAGGTCTCCTACGAGCAGTACTTC. Translating it yields CASSDRIGREVSYEQYF. Based on the CDR3 plus reference TRBV7-9 and TRBJ2-7, the full variable domain is DTGVSQNPRHKITKRGQNVTFRCDPISEHNRLYWYRQTLGQGPEFLTYFQNEAQLEKSRLLSDRFSAERPKGSFSTLEIQRTEQGDSAMYLCASSDRIGREVSYEQYFGPGTRLTVT.